Sequencing of this T cell receptor beta chain was carried out in a study of cytomegalovirus exposure and HLA in healthy donors. The germline V gene has CDR1 SGHRS and CDR2 YFSETQ. V lost 1 base to trimming and J lost 5 bases; unmatched junction nucleotides: 4. The CDR3 is made up of 14 amino acids. The PCR ran on 60 Vbeta and 13 Jbeta primers. This table comes from immunoSEQ multiplex PCR, and its TCRdb copy is limited to in-frame clones, with some not included. The sample data list 200,000 to 250,000 clones. The TCR was taken from a girl aged 2 to 9 in good health and CMV-seropositive. The J gene is TRBJ2-5, the V gene TRBV5-1; TRBD2 matches 8 bases. Sequenced material: PBMCs. This CDR3 is CASSLISGGETQYF. CDR3 bases: TGCGCCAGCAGCTTGATCTCGGGGGGGGAGACCCAGTACTTC.